This TCR beta chain is from a study of cytomegalovirus exposure and HLA in healthy donors. This clone turned up a few times. Amplification used 60 Vbeta primers and 13 Jbeta primers. The method was immunoSEQ multiplex PCR; TCRdb's version includes in-frame clones alone and lacks a portion of them. In the table there are 170,000 or so clones, 60% to 85% of which are singletons. The receptor comes from a woman aged 50 to 65 in good health and CMV-seropositive. The sample consisted of PBMCs.

The CDR3 bases are TGTGCCAGCAGCTTAAGGGGAACAGACAGGAACTACGAGCAGTACTTC. Protein sequence: CASSLRGTDRNYEQYF. The chain employs TRBV7-3 and TRBJ2-7, with D possibly matching TRBD1 (6 bases). There are 16 residues in the CDR3. Germline-derived CDR1 and CDR2 are SGHTA and FQGTGA. V lost 1 base to trimming and J lost 3 bases, with 16 bases between them. Supplemented by reference TRBV7-3 and TRBJ2-7, the full variable domain reads GAGVSQTPSNKVTEKGKYVELRCDPISGHTALYWYRQSLGQGPEFLIYFQGTGAADDSGLPNDRFFAVRPEGSVSTLKIQRTERGDSAVYLCASSLRGTDRNYEQYFGPGTRLTVT.